This T cell receptor (beta chain) was found in a study of T cell responses to AZD1222 COVID-19 vaccine. In regard to this clone: Antigen specificity is unknown.

Overall study results and limits: Repertoire samples came only from after the peak T cell response. The study found vaccine-associated CD4 TCRs spanning spike, dominant at 160-218 and 743-854.

V shed 1 base and J shed 0 bases, with 12 bases lying between them. Germline loops: CDR1 MDHEN, CDR2 SYDVKM. The CDR3 is made up of 17 amino acids. Assay: immunoSEQ multiplex PCR; the TCRdb copy retains only in-frame clones and omits some. The repertoire holds around 80,000 clones, with approximately 85% as singletons. V is TRBV28 and J is TRBJ2-2; D may correspond to TRBD1 or TRBD2 (5 bases each). This TCR derives from an adult who received the AZD1222 COVID-19 vaccine. Specimen: peripheral blood, collected 28 days after the second AZD1222 dose. CDR3 coding DNA: TGTGCCAGCAGTTTATCCTCTGGGACCCCGAACACCGGGGAGCTGTTTTTT. It translates to CASSLSSGTPNTGELFF.